A selection of T cell receptor beta chains follows, all from one sample in a study of blood T cell repertoires in COVID-19. The method was immunoSEQ multiplex PCR; TCRdb's version includes in-frame clones alone and lacks a portion of them. The sample holds about 390,000 clones; around nine tenths are singletons and the top ten take about 10%. The source material was PBMCs or T cells enriched from blood (not recorded which). Receptor source: a woman aged 45 to 65 who had recovered from COVID-19. Both conserved end residues are part of each CDR3. A D gene is named only where the DNA matches it firmly. Expanded clones are given a class, and other clones once, few, many or no size at all.

v_gene: TRBV5-3; j_gene: TRBJ1-6; d_gene: TRBD1; abundance: NA; CDR3nt: TGTGCCAGAAGCGAGATTGGCAGGGGGGAATCACCCCTCCACTTT; CDR3aa: CARSEIGRGESPLHF
v_gene: TRBV9; j_gene: TRBJ2-1; d_gene: NA; abundance: NA; CDR3nt: TGTGCCAGCAGCGTAGGGAGGACAGATCCCTACAATGAGCAGTTCTTC; CDR3aa: CASSVGRTDPYNEQFF
v_gene: TRBV28; j_gene: TRBJ1-4; d_gene: NA; abundance: NA; CDR3nt: TGTGCCAGCAGCTTATCACCAGGGCGTAATGAAAAACTGTTTTTT; CDR3aa: CASSLSPGRNEKLFF
v_gene: TRBV30; j_gene: TRBJ1-4; d_gene: TRBD1; abundance: once; CDR3nt: TGTGCCTGGGGAAAGACAGGGCAGGGTGAAAAACTGTTTTTT; CDR3aa: CAWGKTGQGEKLFF
v_gene: TRBV7-3; j_gene: TRBJ2-3; d_gene: NA; abundance: few; CDR3nt: TGTGCCAGCAGTTATGGGTATGGAGAGGGAGGAGATACGCAGTATTTT; CDR3aa: CASSYGYGEGGDTQYF
v_gene: TRBV28; j_gene: TRBJ2-1; d_gene: TRBD2; abundance: NA; CDR3nt: TGTGCCAGCAGAGCTCTGGGGGGGGCCTACAATGAGCAGTTCTTC; CDR3aa: CASRALGGAYNEQFF
v_gene: TRBV3-1/TRBV3-2; j_gene: TRBJ2-7; d_gene: TRBD2; abundance: NA; CDR3nt: TGTGCCAGCAGCCCGACTAGCGCTCACTCCTACGAGCAGTACTTC; CDR3aa: CASSPTSAHSYEQYF
v_gene: TRBV5-8; j_gene: TRBJ2-2; d_gene: NA; abundance: few; CDR3nt: TGTGCCAGCAGCTTGGGCGAGCCCGGGGAGCTGTTTTTT; CDR3aa: CASSLGEPGELFF
v_gene: TRBV11-2; j_gene: TRBJ2-3; d_gene: TRBD2; abundance: NA; CDR3nt: TGTGCCAGCAGCCCAAGATTGGGACTAGCGGGTTACACAGATACGCAGTATTTT; CDR3aa: CASSPRLGLAGYTDTQYF
v_gene: TRBV7-2; j_gene: TRBJ1-2; d_gene: NA; abundance: NA; CDR3nt: TGTGCCAGCAGCGTAACAACAGGGAACTATGGCTACACCTTC; CDR3aa: CASSVTTGNYGYTF
v_gene: TRBV6-1; j_gene: TRBJ2-5; d_gene: NA; abundance: NA; CDR3nt: TGTGCCAGCAGTGAAGCCCGAGGTCTTGGGGAGACCCAGTACTTC; CDR3aa: CASSEARGLGETQYF
v_gene: TRBV11-2; j_gene: TRBJ2-7; d_gene: NA; abundance: NA; CDR3nt: TGTGCCAGCAGCTTAGACGGGCCGAGGGTCGAGCAGTACTTC; CDR3aa: CASSLDGPRVEQYF
v_gene: TRBV5-1; j_gene: TRBJ2-1; d_gene: TRBD2; abundance: NA; CDR3nt: TGCGCCAGCAGCTCGGACGGGAGGAATGAGCAGTTCTTC; CDR3aa: CASSSDGRNEQFF
v_gene: TRBV30; j_gene: TRBJ2-7; d_gene: NA; abundance: NA; CDR3nt: TGTGCCTGGAGGCGGGGGCTCGCCTACGAGCAGTACTTC; CDR3aa: CAWRRGLAYEQYF
v_gene: TRBV7-9; j_gene: TRBJ2-5; d_gene: NA; abundance: NA; CDR3nt: TGTGCCAGCAGCTTAGGGGCGGGGAGTCTTGAGACCCAGTACTTC; CDR3aa: CASSLGAGSLETQYF
v_gene: TRBV7-8; j_gene: TRBJ2-2; d_gene: NA; abundance: NA; CDR3nt: TGTGCCAGCAGCTTAACCCAGGGAAGGACCGGGGAGCTGTTTTTT; CDR3aa: CASSLTQGRTGELFF
v_gene: TRBV19; j_gene: TRBJ1-5; d_gene: NA; abundance: NA; CDR3nt: TGTGCCAGTAGTACCCGACAGGCAGGCTATCAGCCCCAGCATTTT; CDR3aa: CASSTRQAGYQPQHF
v_gene: TRBV2; j_gene: TRBJ1-2; d_gene: NA; abundance: NA; CDR3nt: TGTGCCAGCAGTGAAGCGCGGAGTTACGGCTACACCTTC; CDR3aa: CASSEARSYGYTF
v_gene: TRBV5-1; j_gene: TRBJ1-2; d_gene: TRBD1; abundance: NA; CDR3nt: TGCGCCAGCAGCTTTCAGGGACAGGGAAACTATGGCTACACCTTC; CDR3aa: CASSFQGQGNYGYTF
v_gene: TRBV5-5; j_gene: TRBJ2-1; d_gene: NA; abundance: NA; CDR3nt: TGTGCCAGCAGACCTGAGGGTGGCAGGGGCTACAATGAGCAGTTCTTC; CDR3aa: CASRPEGGRGYNEQFF
v_gene: TRBV6-5; j_gene: TRBJ1-1; d_gene: TRBD1; abundance: NA; CDR3nt: TGTGCCAGCAGTTACGGACAGGGGACCACTGAAGCTTTCTTT; CDR3aa: CASSYGQGTTEAFF
v_gene: TRBV9; j_gene: TRBJ1-1; d_gene: NA; abundance: few; CDR3nt: TGTGCCAGCAGCCGAGTTCTCGGGAACACTGAAGCTTTCTTT; CDR3aa: CASSRVLGNTEAFF
v_gene: TRBV5-1; j_gene: TRBJ2-5; d_gene: NA; abundance: NA; CDR3nt: TGCGCCAGCAGCCTAACGTCTGCGGGGAGGGAGACCCAGTACTTC; CDR3aa: CASSLTSAGRETQYF
v_gene: TRBV19; j_gene: TRBJ1-2; d_gene: NA; abundance: NA; CDR3nt: TGTGCCAGTAAAGTCGATACCACCTTCGGTGGCTACACCTTC; CDR3aa: CASKVDTTFGGYTF
v_gene: TRBV2; j_gene: TRBJ1-4; d_gene: NA; abundance: few; CDR3nt: TGTGCCAGCAGGGGACGGGGGACTAATGAAAAACTGTTTTTT; CDR3aa: CASRGRGTNEKLFF
v_gene: TRBV15; j_gene: TRBJ1-2; d_gene: NA; abundance: NA; CDR3nt: TGTGCCACCAGCAGAGTCGGGGTAGGATGGAGCGGCTACACCTTC; CDR3aa: CATSRVGVGWSGYTF
v_gene: TRBV7-9; j_gene: TRBJ1-5; d_gene: TRBD1; abundance: NA; CDR3nt: TGTGCCAGCAGCTCGACAGGGATTGGTCAGCCCCAGCATTTT; CDR3aa: CASSSTGIGQPQHF
v_gene: TRBV19; j_gene: TRBJ1-6; d_gene: NA; abundance: few; CDR3nt: TGTGCCAGTAATCGGGCGACAGGCATTGGGTCACCCCTCCACTTT; CDR3aa: CASNRATGIGSPLHF
v_gene: TRBV20-1; j_gene: TRBJ2-7; d_gene: TRBD1; abundance: NA; CDR3nt: TGCAGTGCTAGTTCCGGCAGGGGGTTAAACGAGCAGTACTTC; CDR3aa: CSASSGRGLNEQYF
v_gene: TRBV27; j_gene: TRBJ2-1; d_gene: NA; abundance: NA; CDR3nt: TGTGCCAGCAGTCGATTTCCAGGGAATGAGCAGTTCTTC; CDR3aa: CASSRFPGNEQFF
v_gene: TRBV12-3/TRBV12-4; j_gene: TRBJ1-6; d_gene: NA; abundance: NA; CDR3nt: TGTGCCAGCAGTTTAGCAAGATCTACCCTCCACTTT; CDR3aa: CASSLARSTLHF
v_gene: TRBV5-4; j_gene: TRBJ1-1; d_gene: NA; abundance: NA; CDR3nt: TGTGCCAGCAGTTCCGTCCCCAGGTCTGAAGCTTTCTTT; CDR3aa: CASSSVPRSEAFF
v_gene: TRBV3-1/TRBV3-2; j_gene: TRBJ1-5; d_gene: TRBD1; abundance: many; CDR3nt: TGTGCCAGCAGCGAGGGACAGGGGTTCGATCAGCCCCAGCATTTT; CDR3aa: CASSEGQGFDQPQHF
v_gene: TRBV29-1; j_gene: TRBJ2-7; d_gene: TRBD1; abundance: NA; CDR3nt: TGCAGCGGTGTGGGACAGGGTGCAAACTACGAGCAGTACTTC; CDR3aa: CSGVGQGANYEQYF
v_gene: TRBV15; j_gene: TRBJ2-6; d_gene: NA; abundance: NA; CDR3nt: TGTGCCACCAGCAGAGAGGGGCGGAACTCTGGGGCCAACGTCCTGACTTTC; CDR3aa: CATSREGRNSGANVLTF
v_gene: TRBV27; j_gene: TRBJ1-1; d_gene: TRBD1; abundance: NA; CDR3nt: TGTGCCAGCAGACCGGACAGGGGGGACACTGAAGCTTTCTTT; CDR3aa: CASRPDRGDTEAFF
v_gene: TRBV2; j_gene: TRBJ1-4; d_gene: NA; abundance: once; CDR3nt: TGTGCCAGCAGGCCGAGGACTGGAAATGAAAAACTGTTTTTT; CDR3aa: CASRPRTGNEKLFF
v_gene: TRBV2; j_gene: TRBJ2-5; d_gene: TRBD2; abundance: NA; CDR3nt: TGTGCTGGAATCCGTAGCGGGGGGTCCGAAGAGACCCAGTACTTC; CDR3aa: CAGIRSGGSEETQYF
v_gene: TRBV10-3; j_gene: TRBJ2-1; d_gene: NA; abundance: once; CDR3nt: TGTGCCATCACGCGAGACAGGACCAATGAGCAGTTCTTC; CDR3aa: CAITRDRTNEQFF
v_gene: TRBV7-9; j_gene: TRBJ1-1; d_gene: TRBD1; abundance: NA; CDR3nt: TGTGCCAGCACCAGAGGGGGACAGGGTGACACTGAAGCTTTCTTT; CDR3aa: CASTRGGQGDTEAFF
v_gene: TRBV7-2; j_gene: TRBJ1-1; d_gene: NA; abundance: NA; CDR3nt: TGTGCCAGCAGCCTCCGTGGCAGGGGTTACACTGAAGCTTTCTTT; CDR3aa: CASSLRGRGYTEAFF
v_gene: TRBV15; j_gene: TRBJ2-7; d_gene: NA; abundance: NA; CDR3nt: TGTGCCACCAGCAGAGATGGGCCCAAGCGGCACTTC; CDR3aa: CATSRDGPKRHF
v_gene: TRBV28; j_gene: TRBJ1-1; d_gene: NA; abundance: NA; CDR3nt: TGTGCCAGCGGCTCGGCAGGGCCGATGAACACTGAAGCTTTCTTT; CDR3aa: CASGSAGPMNTEAFF
v_gene: TRBV19; j_gene: TRBJ2-2; d_gene: NA; abundance: NA; CDR3nt: TGTGCCAGTAGTATACAGGGTTCCAACACCGGGGAGCTGTTTTTT; CDR3aa: CASSIQGSNTGELFF
v_gene: TRBV5-6; j_gene: TRBJ2-7; d_gene: NA; abundance: few; CDR3nt: TGTGCCAGCAGCTTAATGCTAGACGTCTACGAGCAGTACTTC; CDR3aa: CASSLMLDVYEQYF
v_gene: TRBV3-1/TRBV3-2; j_gene: TRBJ1-3; d_gene: NA; abundance: NA; CDR3nt: TGTGCCAGCTCGACAGTCTCTGGAAACACCATATATTTT; CDR3aa: CASSTVSGNTIYF
v_gene: TRBV7-9; j_gene: TRBJ1-1; d_gene: NA; abundance: NA; CDR3nt: TGTGCCAGCAGCTTAGTAGGGAGTCCGAACACTGAAGCTTTCTTT; CDR3aa: CASSLVGSPNTEAFF
v_gene: TRBV4-2; j_gene: TRBJ1-2; d_gene: TRBD1; abundance: few; CDR3nt: TGTGCCAGCAGCCAAGATGGGCGGAGACAGGGGGCCTCTGGCTACACCTTC; CDR3aa: CASSQDGRRQGASGYTF
v_gene: TRBV5-5; j_gene: TRBJ1-6; d_gene: NA; abundance: NA; CDR3nt: TGTGCCAGCAGATTACTAGTTGGCATTGATTCACCCCTCCACTTT; CDR3aa: CASRLLVGIDSPLHF
v_gene: TRBV7-2; j_gene: TRBJ1-6; d_gene: NA; abundance: NA; CDR3nt: TGTGCCAGCAGCTTAGAGAGGGGGTCCTATAATTCACCCCTCCACTTT; CDR3aa: CASSLERGSYNSPLHF
v_gene: TRBV27; j_gene: TRBJ1-6; d_gene: NA; abundance: NA; CDR3nt: TGTGCCAGCAGTTTATTAGGACTGGTAGCCGGAAATTATAATTCACCCCTCCACTTT; CDR3aa: CASSLLGLVAGNYNSPLHF
v_gene: TRBV2; j_gene: TRBJ1-2; d_gene: TRBD1; abundance: NA; CDR3nt: TGTGCCAGCACCGGACAGGGGGCGAACGCCTATGGCTACACCTTC; CDR3aa: CASTGQGANAYGYTF
v_gene: TRBV27; j_gene: TRBJ2-1; d_gene: TRBD2; abundance: NA; CDR3nt: TGTGCCAGCAAGTACGGGGGGGCGGCTGAGCAGTTCTTC; CDR3aa: CASKYGGAAEQFF
v_gene: TRBV7-9; j_gene: TRBJ1-6; d_gene: NA; abundance: NA; CDR3nt: TGTGCCAGCAGCTCCGGTGGGGCGGATAATTCACCCCTCCACTTT; CDR3aa: CASSSGGADNSPLHF
v_gene: TRBV4-2; j_gene: TRBJ1-2; d_gene: NA; abundance: NA; CDR3nt: TGTGCCAGCAGCCAAGGGAGATTCTATGGCTACACCTTC; CDR3aa: CASSQGRFYGYTF
v_gene: TRBV10-3; j_gene: TRBJ1-2; d_gene: TRBD1; abundance: NA; CDR3nt: TGTGCCATCAGTGAGTCGTCGACAGGGTTTCCCGGCTACACCTTC; CDR3aa: CAISESSTGFPGYTF
v_gene: TRBV18; j_gene: TRBJ2-7; d_gene: TRBD1; abundance: NA; CDR3nt: TGTGCCAGCTCACCCAGCACAGGGGGTCTCTCCTACGAGCAGTACTTC; CDR3aa: CASSPSTGGLSYEQYF
v_gene: TRBV29-1; j_gene: TRBJ2-1; d_gene: NA; abundance: NA; CDR3nt: TGCAGCGGGCAAAACAATGAGCAGTTCTTC; CDR3aa: CSGQNNEQFF
v_gene: TRBV10-3; j_gene: TRBJ2-3; d_gene: NA; abundance: NA; CDR3nt: TGTGCCTTGTCCCGGGACATCCCCGGGGCCGCAGATACGCAGTATTTT; CDR3aa: CALSRDIPGAADTQYF
v_gene: TRBV7-2; j_gene: TRBJ1-2; d_gene: NA; abundance: NA; CDR3nt: TGTGCCAGCAGCTCCCCTCCGGGAGGCTACACCTTC; CDR3aa: CASSSPPGGYTF